This TCR beta chain comes out of a study of T cells in localized non-small cell lung cancer. Notes on the study in general: Paired adjacent lung recovered a median about 60 of the top 100 tumor clones. Heterogeneity within the tumor remains possible, as just one region underwent sequencing. With higher T cell density in blood came longer overall survival.

As for this clone: Antigen: not known.

The table came from immunoSEQ multiplex PCR; TCRdb's copy has only in-frame clones and leaves some out. This sample has approximately 35,000 clones, with about 91% found just once. Trimming removed 3 bases from V and 7 bases from J; junction bases left unmatched: 8. This CDR3 has 16 residues. CDR1 is MDHEN, CDR2 SYDVKM, per germline. The sequence came from a man aged 40-75 years with stage II lung adenocarcinoma. This material consisted of PBMCs, taken before any cancer treatment. The J gene is TRBJ1-6, the V gene TRBV28; 8 nucleotides match TRBD1. The CDR3 is CASSFRTGKENSPLHF. CDR3 nucleotide sequence: TGTGCCAGCAGTTTTCGGACAGGGAAGGAAAATTCACCCCTCCACTTT.